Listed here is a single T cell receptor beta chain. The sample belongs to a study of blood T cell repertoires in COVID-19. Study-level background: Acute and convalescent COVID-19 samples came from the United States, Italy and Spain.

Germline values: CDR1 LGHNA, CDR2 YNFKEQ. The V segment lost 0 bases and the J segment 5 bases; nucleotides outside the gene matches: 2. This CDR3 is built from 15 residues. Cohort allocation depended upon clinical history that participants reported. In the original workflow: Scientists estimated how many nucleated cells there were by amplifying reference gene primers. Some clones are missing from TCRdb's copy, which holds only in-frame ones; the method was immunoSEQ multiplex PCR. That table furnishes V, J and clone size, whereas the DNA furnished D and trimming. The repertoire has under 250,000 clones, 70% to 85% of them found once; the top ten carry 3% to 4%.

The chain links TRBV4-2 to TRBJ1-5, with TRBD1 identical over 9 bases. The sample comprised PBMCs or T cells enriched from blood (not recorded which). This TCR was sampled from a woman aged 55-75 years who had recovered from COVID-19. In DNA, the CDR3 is TGTGCCAGCAGCCAAGAACAGGGGGCGTATCAGCCCCAGCATTTT. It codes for CASSQEQGAYQPQHF.